Listed here are 10 T cell receptor beta chains from one sample, sequenced in a study of cytomegalovirus exposure and HLA in healthy donors. A multiplex PCR was run with 60 Vbeta primers and 13 Jbeta primers. The data were produced by immunoSEQ multiplex PCR, yet TCRdb's version contains in-frame clones alone and is incomplete. The data hold 90,000 to 140,000 clones, with 78% observed a single time. The sequencing sample was made of PBMCs. The receptors were gathered from a young man in good health and CMV-seronegative.

The chain couples TRBV6-1 to TRBJ1-2; a possible D gene is TRBD1 (5 bases). V was clipped by 1 base and J by 8 bases, with 17 bases between them. CDR1 and CDR2 (germline): MNHNS, SASEGT. The CDR3 has 15 residues. CDR3 sequence: CASSEVGGGGGGYTF. DNA for the CDR3: TGTGCCAGCAGTGAAGTGGGTGGTGGGGGAGGGGGCTACACCTTC.

The CDR3 loop reads CASSVRGGRGSYGYTF. The CDR3 bases are TGTGCCAGCAGCGTAAGAGGGGGACGAGGATCCTATGGCTACACCTTC. The genes are TRBV9 and TRBJ1-2; D possibly corresponds to TRBD1 (6 bases). Germline lookup yields CDR1 SGDLS and CDR2 YYNGEE. This CDR3 comprises 16 residues. V was trimmed by 1 base and J by 4 bases, leaving 17 bases between them.

V is TRBV10-3 and J is TRBJ2-3; 14 bases match TRBD2. With 6 bases clipped from V and 4 bases from J, the junction kept 6 bases outside the gene matches. The germline V gene encodes CDR1 ENHRY and CDR2 SYGVKD. This CDR3 is 16 amino acids long. CDR3 loop: CAIREGTSGSPDTQYF. In DNA form, the CDR3 reads TGTGCCATCAGGGAAGGGACTAGCGGGAGTCCAGATACGCAGTATTTT.

The CDR3 bases are TGTGCCAGCAGTAGCACAGGGTTAAGCAATCAGCCCCAGCATTTT. Translated: CASSSTGLSNQPQHF. This chain uses TRBV6-5 with TRBJ1-5, with a weak D call TRBD1 (6 bases). Germline CDR1 reads MNHEY; CDR2 reads SVGAGI. The germline V and J ends were trimmed by 5 bases and 1 base, with 12 bases remaining between them. The CDR3 is made up of 15 amino acids.

In its sample, this clone was seen once. The chain uses TRBV28 and TRBJ1-6; weak D call: TRBD1 (5 bases). In germline, CDR1 is MDHEN, CDR2 SYDVKM. The V end was cut by 10 bases, the J end by 6 bases, with 13 bases between. This CDR3 region has 13 residues. DNA for the CDR3: TGTGCCACCTTGGGGCATTTTAATTCACCCCTCCACTTT. This sequence encodes CATLGHFNSPLHF.

The chain uses TRBV4-3 and TRBJ1-1, with 12 bases aligning to TRBD1. CDR1 and CDR2 from the germline V gene are LGHNA and YSLEER. V lost 3 bases, J lost 5 bases, and 7 bases stayed unmatched. CDR3 length: 16 residues. The CDR3 DNA reads TGCGCCAGCAGCCAGGGACAGGGGGCGGCTGGTACTGAAGCTTTCTTT. Protein product: CASSQGQGAAGTEAFF.

The chain carries TRBV6-6 and TRBJ2-7, with TRBD2 as a possible D gene (6 bases). Trimming left V 6 bases short and J 2 bases short, with 14 bases between. Germline CDR1 and CDR2: MNHNY and SVGAGI (reference sequence). The CDR3 runs 14 residues. DNA for the CDR3: TGTGCCAGCAGCTTCCCCGGGGAGGCCTACGAGCAGTACTTC. Encoded protein: CASSFPGEAYEQYF.

This clone was seen a few times. The sample carries other DNA sequences with the same CDR3. The chain uses TRBV9 and TRBJ2-1; D not certain. Germline V gene data show CDR1 as SGDLS and CDR2 as YYNGEE. Trimming shortened V by 0 bases and J by 8 bases, and 9 bases separated the two germline ends. The CDR3 has 13 amino acids. The CDR3: CASSVVLGDEQFF. DNA for the CDR3: TGTGCCAGCAGCGTAGTACTCGGAGATGAGCAGTTCTTC.

CDR3 DNA sequence: TGTGCCAGCAGCGTAGGCAGGTCCACTGGAAACACCATATATTTT. This sequence encodes CASSVGRSTGNTIYF. The chain recombines TRBV9 with TRBJ1-3; no clear D gene. From germline, CDR1 is SGDLS and CDR2 YYNGEE. The CDR3 spans 15 residues. V gave up 0 bases and J gave up 2 bases, with 9 bases separating them.

V is TRBV27 and J is TRBJ1-2; perhaps TRBD1 as D (6 bases). This CDR3 spans 14 amino acids. Trimming shortened V by 4 bases and J by 5 bases, and 14 bases separated the two germline ends. Germline CDR1 MNHEY, CDR2 SMNVEV (reference sequence). CDR3 in amino acids: CASSWGGQGYGYTF. The CDR3 DNA reads TGTGCCAGCAGTTGGGGGGGCCAGGGGTATGGCTACACCTTC.